Listed here are 26 T cell receptor beta chains from one sample, sequenced in a study of shared clonotypes between healthy human individuals. Only in-frame clones appear in the TCRdb table, and some are missing; sequencing was by immunoSEQ multiplex PCR. Of over 800,000 clones in the sample, around 93% were seen once. Naive CD8 populations comprised CD45RO-negative cells positively selected for CCR7, excluding terminally differentiated effector memory CD45RA+ cells. The sequenced sample was naive CD8+ T cells sorted from blood. All receptors come from a man aged 30 to 39 in good health.

This clone was seen a single time. The chain recombines TRBV29-1 with TRBJ1-2; 9 bases fit TRBD1. J lost 5 bases, V lost 7 bases, and 5 bases had no gene match. This CDR3 has 12 residues. Per the germline V gene, CDR1 is SQVTM and CDR2 is ANQGSEA. The DNA for the CDR3 is TGCAGCGCTGAGGACAGGGGTTATGGCTACACCTTC. It codes for CSAEDRGYGYTF.

The chain couples TRBV6-4 to TRBJ1-5; 10 nucleotides agree with TRBD1. The ends lost 2 bases at V and 0 bases at J; junction bases unmatched: 16. This CDR3 spans 21 amino acids. The germline V gene encodes CDR1 MRHNA and CDR2 SNTAGT. The CDR3: CASSDPPRRDRGDYSNQPQHF. Here the CDR3 DNA reads TGTGCCAGCAGTGACCCTCCCCGGCGGGACAGGGGCGATTATAGCAATCAGCCCCAGCATTTT.

CDR3 DNA sequence: TGCGCCAGCAGCCGGGGGCAGGGAAGGAACACTGAAGCTTTCTTT. This gives the protein CASSRGQGRNTEAFF. The chain has TRBV4-3 and TRBJ1-1; TRBD1 might be the D (6 bases). There are 15 residues in the CDR3. Trimming pared 4 bases from V and 1 base from J, leaving 13 bases between. Germline lookup yields CDR1 LGHNA and CDR2 YSLEER.

V usage is TRBV7-6 and J usage is TRBJ2-2, with 9 bases fitting TRBD2. Germline CDR1 and CDR2: SGHVS and FNYEAQ. The J segment lost 4 bases and the V segment lost 0 bases, leaving 12 bases of the junction unmatched. This CDR3 contains 19 residues. The CDR3: CASSLAGGSGSGGTGELFF. CDR3 coding DNA: TGTGCCAGCAGCTTAGCTGGTGGTAGCGGGAGCGGTGGCACCGGGGAGCTGTTTTTT.

The V and J genes are TRBV7-9 and TRBJ1-2; D is perhaps TRBD1 (6 bases). This CDR3 has 15 residues. Deletions cut 5 bases from V and 5 bases from J, with 18 bases between. Per germline, CDR1 SEHNR and CDR2 FQNEAQ (reference sequence). The CDR3 loop reads CASSDTGILRYGYTF. The CDR3 DNA reads TGTGCCAGCAGCGATACAGGGATCCTCCGGTATGGCTACACCTTC.

The J gene is TRBJ2-2, the V gene TRBV23-1; D is unclear. TRBV23-1 is annotated as an ORF whose role is uncertain. The germline V and J ends were trimmed by 1 base and 3 bases, with 9 bases remaining between them. The CDR3 covers 15 residues. As DNA, the CDR3 is TGCGCCAGCAGTCAATTGGTACGAGACACCGGGGAGCTGTTTTTT. This codes for CASSQLVRDTGELFF.

The chain employs TRBV27 and TRBJ1-4, with TRBD1 as a possible D gene (5 bases). The CDR3 sequence is 16 residues long. V was shortened by 3 bases and J by 11 bases, with 22 bases between the two germline ends. The germline V gene has CDR1 MNHEY and CDR2 SMNVEV (reference sequence). This CDR3 is CASSFSAGTGVWKLFF. The DNA of the CDR3 is TGTGCCAGCAGTTTTTCCGCCGGGACGGGGGTGTGGAAACTGTTTTTT.

The V and J genes are TRBV4-1 and TRBJ2-7; a weak D match, TRBD1 (5 bases). CDR1 MGHRA and CDR2 YSYEKL come from the germline V gene. This CDR3 spans 15 amino acids. The V and J ends lost 0 bases and 3 bases respectively, with 12 bases between them. The CDR3 protein is CASSQEGPLNYEQYF. The DNA of the CDR3 is TGCGCCAGCAGCCAAGAGGGGCCCCTTAACTACGAGCAGTACTTC.

The gene calls are TRBV7-9 and TRBJ1-5; D ambiguous. CDR3 length: 14 residues. V was clipped by 5 bases and J by 2 bases, with 10 bases between them. Per the germline V gene, CDR1 is SEHNR and CDR2 is FQNEAQ (reference sequence). The CDR3 region is CASSPTAGNQPQHF. DNA of the CDR3: TGTGCCAGCAGCCCCACAGCGGGCAATCAGCCCCAGCATTTT.

In DNA form, the CDR3 reads TGTGCCAGCAGCCCCGGACAGGGGAGGGCCAATGAGCAGTTCTTC. This codes for CASSPGQGRANEQFF. The J gene is TRBJ2-1, the V gene TRBV5-6, with 9 bases aligning to TRBD1. Germline V gene data show CDR1 as SGHDT and CDR2 as YYEEEE. The CDR3 extends over 15 amino acids. The trim removed 4 bases at V and 6 bases at J, leaving 8 bases unmatched. The whole variable domain, remainder taken from reference TRBV5-6 and TRBJ2-1, is DAGVTQSPTHLIKTRGQQVTLRCSPKSGHDTVSWYQQALGQGPQFIFQYYEEEERQRGNFPDRFSGHQFPNYSSELNVNALLLGDSALYLCASSPGQGRANEQFFGPGTRLTVL.

V usage is TRBV28 and J usage is TRBJ2-1; the match to TRBD2 covers 10 bases. Germline V gene sequence: CDR1 MDHEN, CDR2 SYDVKM. This CDR3 comprises 15 residues. V lost 3 bases, J lost 7 bases, and 6 bases stayed unmatched. This chain's CDR3 is CASSFPLAGVNEQFF. DNA for the CDR3: TGTGCCAGCAGTTTTCCCCTAGCGGGAGTAAATGAGCAGTTCTTC.

This clone was seen just once. The chain combines TRBV4-2 with TRBJ2-3; perhaps TRBD1 as D (6 bases). CDR3 length: 15 residues. The germline gives CDR1 LGHNA, CDR2 YNFKEQ. V was cut by 0 bases and J by 1 base, with 8 bases left in between. CDR3 loop: CASSQEPGGTDTQYF. DNA for the CDR3: TGTGCCAGCAGCCAAGAACCAGGGGGCACAGATACGCAGTATTTT.

This clone was observed once. The V call is TRBV4-3, the J call TRBJ2-1; 8 nucleotides agree with TRBD2. CDR3 length: 16 residues. V lost 1 base, J lost 5 bases, and 7 bases stayed unmatched. In germline, CDR1 is LGHNA, CDR2 YSLEER. CDR3 sequence (DNA): TGCGCCAGCAGCCAAGGTAGCGGGATCCCCCACAATGAGCAGTTCTTC. Translating gives CASSQGSGIPHNEQFF.

A remark on this clone: This sample includes further DNA sequences coding for the same CDR3. The chain combines TRBV9 with TRBJ2-1; 7 positions agree with TRBD2. CDR3 size: 15 residues. J lost 2 bases, V lost 1 base, and 3 bases had no gene match. Looked up from germline, CDR1 is SGDLS and CDR2 is YYNGEE. The CDR3: CASSVSSGAYNEQFF. The DNA of the CDR3 is TGTGCCAGCAGCGTATCTAGCGGTGCCTACAATGAGCAGTTCTTC.

The rearrangement joins TRBV18 to TRBJ2-1; either TRBD1 or TRBD2 may supply D (5 bases each). The CDR3 is made up of 16 amino acids. V was cut by 3 bases and J by 0 bases, with 12 bases left in between. The V gene's germline CDR1 is KGHSH and CDR2 LQKENI. CDR3 DNA: TGTGCCAGCTCACCCCCGGGACCTCCCTCCTACAATGAGCAGTTCTTC. Translating it yields CASSPPGPPSYNEQFF.

V usage is TRBV30 and J usage is TRBJ2-3; tentatively, D is TRBD2 (6 bases). Between the trimmed V and J ends, which lost 5 bases and 0 bases, there was a span of 12 bases. Germline assignment: CDR1 GTSNPN and CDR2 SVGIG (reference sequence). The CDR3 loop spans 14 amino acids. The CDR3 protein is CAWGAGTSTDTQYF. The CDR3 DNA reads as TGTGCCTGGGGGGCCGGGACTAGCACAGATACGCAGTATTTT.

The V call is TRBV4-1, the J call TRBJ2-2; tentatively, D is TRBD1 (5 bases). Germline V gene sequence: CDR1 MGHRA, CDR2 YSYEKL. V dropped 4 bases and J dropped 4 bases, with 10 bases sitting between them. This CDR3 contains 14 residues. CDR3 loop: CASSLRQLTGELFF. CDR3 in DNA: TGCGCCAGCAGCCTCCGACAGCTCACCGGGGAGCTGTTTTTT.

The rearrangement uses TRBV20-1 and TRBJ1-1, with D tentatively TRBD1 (6 bases). CDR3 length: 11 amino acids. V was pared by 5 bases and J by 7 bases, with 11 bases between. Looked up from germline, CDR1 is DFQATT and CDR2 is SNEGSKA (reference sequence). In nucleotides, the CDR3 is TGCAGTGCTCGAAGGGACAATGAAGCTTTCTTT. Translating it yields CSARRDNEAFF.

The chain joins TRBV11-3 to TRBJ2-3; possibly TRBD2 for D (5 bases). The germline V gene has CDR1 SGHNT and CDR2 YENEEA. The CDR3 is made up of 12 amino acids. The ends were cut back, 1 base at V and 7 bases at J, with 6 bases in the middle. The CDR3 DNA reads as TGTGCCAGCAGCTTAGGAGGGAATACGCAGTATTTT. This codes for CASSLGGNTQYF.

The chain is built from TRBV20-1 and TRBJ2-1; D ambiguous. Germline CDR1 DFQATT, CDR2 SNEGSKA (reference sequence). The CDR3 runs to 10 residues. Trimming pared 3 bases from V and 13 bases from J, leaving 10 bases between. The CDR3 protein is CSASGGYQFF. In DNA, the CDR3 is TGCAGTGCTAGCGGCGGCTACCAGTTCTTC.

V and J are TRBV14 and TRBJ2-7; D is unresolved. The germline V and J ends were trimmed by 0 bases and 3 bases, with 12 bases remaining between them. The CDR3 covers 15 residues. Per the germline V gene, CDR1 is SGHDN and CDR2 is FVKESK. In DNA, the CDR3 is TGTGCCAGCAGCCAAGATAGGCACGGATACTACGAGCAGTACTTC. Translated, it gives CASSQDRHGYYEQYF.

The chain couples TRBV7-6 to TRBJ2-1; weak D call: TRBD2 (6 bases). The CDR3 is 15 amino acids. V was cut by 5 bases and J by 5 bases, with 16 bases left in between. Per the germline V gene, CDR1 is SGHVS and CDR2 is FNYEAQ. Here the CDR3 DNA reads TGTGCCAGCAGCCAGTGGGAGGACCCAAACAATGAGCAGTTCTTC. Protein: CASSQWEDPNNEQFF.

This chain links TRBV7-8 with TRBJ2-5; D is perhaps TRBD2 (5 bases). With 5 bases removed from V and 1 base from J, the gap between germline ends came to 8 bases. This CDR3 spans 13 amino acids. The germline V gene has CDR1 SGHVS and CDR2 FQNEAQ. As DNA, the CDR3 is TGTGCCAGCAGCGAGCGGACCCAAGAGACCCAGTACTTC. Residues: CASSERTQETQYF.

As DNA, the CDR3 is TGTGCCAGCAGCTTAGGCCGGACTAGTTACTCCGAGCAGTACTTC. Amino acid sequence: CASSLGRTSYSEQYF. The chain uses TRBV11-2 and TRBJ2-7; 7 bases are a match to TRBD2. The CDR3 is 15 residues long. Looked up from germline, CDR1 is SGHAT and CDR2 is FQNNGV. J lost 6 bases, V lost 1 base, and 9 bases had no gene match.

The rearrangement joins TRBV19 to TRBJ2-1; TRBD2 aligns across 7 bases. The CDR3 totals 19 residues. After removal of 0 bases from V and 2 bases from J, the junction contained 13 bases not matched to a gene. Germline V gene data show CDR1 as LNHDA and CDR2 as SQIVND (reference sequence). DNA of the CDR3: TGTGCCAGTAGTATAGACGCGATTCCCCTAGCGGAAACCTACAATGAGCAGTTCTTC. This codes for CASSIDAIPLAETYNEQFF.

The J gene is TRBJ2-7, the V gene TRBV19; D is uncertain. The CDR3 runs to 15 residues. The V end lost 5 bases, the J end lost 3 bases, and 17 bases lay between the germline ends. Germline V gives CDR1 LNHDA, CDR2 SQIVND (reference sequence). The CDR3 loop is CASSLTLDGFYEQYF. CDR3 coding DNA: TGTGCCAGTAGTCTCACCTTGGACGGATTCTACGAGCAGTACTTC. Supplemented by reference TRBV19 and TRBJ2-7, the full variable domain reads DGGITQSPKYLFRKEGQNVTLSCEQNLNHDAMYWYRQDPGQGLRLIYYSQIVNDFQKGDIAEGYSVSREKKESFPLTVTSAQKNPTAFYLCASSLTLDGFYEQYFGPGTRLTVT.